What follows are 21 T cell receptor beta chains derived from one specimen sequenced in a study of OX40 agonist ivuxolimab in advanced cancers. The protocol was immunoSEQ multiplex PCR, while the TCRdb copy is restricted to in-frame clones and leaves out a portion. Found here are more than 45,000 clones, around nine tenths of them singletons; the top ten hold 6.9%. The sample was CD4+ or CD8+ T cells sorted from blood, taken in a trial of the OX40 agonist ivuxolimab. These receptor sequences come from an adult with an advanced solid tumor such as melanoma, head and neck, liver or kidney cancer.

V gene TRBV7-8 combines with J gene TRBJ2-7; unclear D gene. CDR3 length equals 14 residues. V was clipped by 1 base and J by 4 bases, with 11 bases between them. Germline CDR1 reads SGHVS; CDR2 reads FQNEAQ. The CDR3 DNA reads as TGTGCCAGCAGCTTAGGGCACATCGAGTACGAGCAGTACTTC. Residues: CASSLGHIEYEQYF.

The V and J genes are TRBV6-5 and TRBJ1-1; the D gene is possibly TRBD1 (6 bases). CDR1 is MNHEY and CDR2 is SVGAGI in the germline V gene. V was pared by 0 bases and J by 4 bases, with 15 bases between. The CDR3 sequence is 16 residues long. The CDR3 loop is CASSYSGQPVGTEAFF. In DNA form, the CDR3 reads TGTGCCAGCAGTTACTCAGGACAGCCCGTGGGCACTGAAGCTTTCTTT.

The chain carries TRBV5-1 and TRBJ2-3, with TRBD2 identical over 10 bases. Germline values: CDR1 SGHRS, CDR2 YFSETQ. This CDR3 contains 16 residues. The trim removed 5 bases at V and 5 bases at J, leaving 11 bases unmatched. The CDR3 coding sequence is TGCGCCAGCAGTCCTAAGGCACTAGCGGGAAAAGATACGCAGTATTTT. Residues: CASSPKALAGKDTQYF.

The chain carries TRBV19 and TRBJ2-4, with D perhaps TRBD1 (6 bases). The germline V gene has CDR1 LNHDA and CDR2 SQIVND (reference sequence). This CDR3 is built from 17 residues. The ends were cut back, 5 bases at V and 0 bases at J, with 17 bases in the middle. CDR3 DNA: TGTGCCAGTAGTCTCCGGCTGGGGACAATAGCCAAAAACATTCAGTACTTC. This sequence encodes CASSLRLGTIAKNIQYF.

V gene TRBV4-1 combines with J gene TRBJ1-5, with D possibly being TRBD1 (5 bases). The germline CDR1 and CDR2 sequences are MGHRA and YSYEKL. This CDR3 has 21 residues. Trimming took off 4 bases at V and 1 base at J, with 29 bases between the two ends. In nucleotides, the CDR3 is TGCGCCAGCAGCCCTCTTTTTGCAAATACAGGACAAGTTGTAAGCAATCAGCCCCAGCATTTT. Its protein product is CASSPLFANTGQVVSNQPQHF.

V usage is TRBV28 and J usage is TRBJ1-6; D is unclear. There are 11 residues in the CDR3. V was shortened by 8 bases and J by 12 bases, with 11 bases between the two germline ends. Germline V CDR1 and CDR2: MDHEN, SYDVKM. The CDR3 DNA is TGTGCCAGCGGGAATATGGAACCCCTCCACTTT. Translated: CASGNMEPLHF.

The V call is TRBV19, the J call TRBJ2-5; 7 bases fit TRBD2. This CDR3 comprises 16 residues. Germline CDR1 LNHDA, CDR2 SQIVND (reference sequence). J lost 0 bases, V lost 4 bases, and 8 bases had no gene match. CDR3 DNA sequence: TGTGCCAGTAGTACCGGGCCTAGCGGCTACCAAGAGACCCAGTACTTC. Amino acids: CASSTGPSGYQETQYF.

The rearrangement uses TRBV28 and TRBJ1-5; D remains unclear. The V gene's germline CDR1 is MDHEN and CDR2 SYDVKM. The ends were cut back, 5 bases at V and 4 bases at J, with 15 bases in the middle. The CDR3 consists of 15 residues. The DNA of the CDR3 is TGTGCCAGCAGTCTGGTCCTTGGAGGGAATCAGCCCCAGCATTTT. It encodes CASSLVLGGNQPQHF.

On this clone itself: The junction shows a germline mismatch at one end, possibly a read error. The chain links TRBV7-9 to TRBJ1-5; D uncertain. The CDR3 contains 12 residues. From germline, CDR1 is SEHNR and CDR2 FQNEAQ (reference sequence). The CDR3 reads CASSKTNRPQHF. CDR3 sequence (DNA): TGTGCCAGCAGCAAGACCAATCGGCCCCAGCATTTT.

CDR3 sequence (DNA): TGTGCCAGCAGCTTCGACAGGCCCCTCTCTGGAAACACCATATATTTT. Translation gives CASSFDRPLSGNTIYF. The rearrangement joins TRBV7-2 to TRBJ1-3, with a weak D call TRBD1 (6 bases). V lost 3 bases to trimming and J lost 0 bases, with 12 bases between them. CDR3 length: 16 amino acids. The germline V gene encodes CDR1 SGHTA and CDR2 FQGNSA. Full variable domain (missing parts from reference TRBV7-2 and TRBJ1-3): GAGVSQSPSNKVTEKGKDVELRCDPISGHTALYWYRQSLGQGLEFLIYFQGNSAPDKSGLPSDRFSAERTGGSVSTLTIQRTQQEDSAVYLCASSFDRPLSGNTIYFGEGSWLTVV.

This clone occurred once. The rearrangement joins TRBV5-5 to TRBJ1-1; the D is unclear. This CDR3 contains 13 residues. V lost 2 bases and J lost 2, with 7 bases in between. CDR1 SGHKS and CDR2 YYEKEE come from the germline V gene (reference sequence). CDR3 coding DNA: TGTGCCAGCAGCTTCAAGGGAAACACTGAAGCTTTCTTT. Encoded protein: CASSFKGNTEAFF.

The rearrangement joins TRBV28 to TRBJ2-1; 14 bases line up with TRBD2. Germline V gene sequence: CDR1 MDHEN, CDR2 SYDVKM. V shed 5 bases, J shed 7 bases, and the junction held 25 bases outside the gene matches. The CDR3 totals 22 residues. The DNA of the CDR3 is TGTGCCAGCAGTCCGCTCCCCCCGACTAGCGGGAGGGCTAATATTCACTGGAATGAGCAGTTCTTC. This codes for CASSPLPPTSGRANIHWNEQFF.

The chain employs TRBV6-5 and TRBJ1-2; D not certain. Trimming cost V 6 bases and J 8 bases, with 16 bases left between them. CDR3 length: 13 amino acids. CDR1 and CDR2 (germline): MNHEY, SVGAGI. The CDR3 here is CASSETMGLGYTF. In DNA, the CDR3 is TGTGCCAGCAGCGAGACAATGGGTTTAGGCTACACCTTC.

The chain couples TRBV29-1 to TRBJ1-2; 9 bases are a match to TRBD1. CDR1 SQVTM and CDR2 ANQGSEA come from the germline V gene. The ends lost 4 bases at V and 7 bases at J; junction bases unmatched: 4. The CDR3 is 12 residues long. DNA for the CDR3: TGCAGCGTTGGCCGGGACAGGGCTGGCTACACCTTC. It specifies CSVGRDRAGYTF.

V gene TRBV13 combines with J gene TRBJ1-4; 7 bases line up with TRBD1. Germline V gives CDR1 PRHDT, CDR2 FYEKMQ (reference sequence). J lost 11 bases, V lost 5 bases, and 5 bases had no gene match. This CDR3 has 12 residues. CDR3 nucleotide sequence: TGTGCCAGCAGCCGAGACAGGGAGAAACTGTTTTTT. The encoded protein is CASSRDREKLFF. The full variable domain, completed using reference TRBV13 and TRBJ1-4, is AAGVIQSPRHLIKEKRETATLKCYPIPRHDTVYWYQQGPGQDPQFLISFYEKMQSDKGSIPDRFSAQQFSDYHSELNMSSLELGDSALYFCASSRDREKLFFGSGTQLSVL.

The gene calls are TRBV19 and TRBJ2-1, with TRBD1 as a possible D gene (6 bases). V was pared by 4 bases and J by 5 bases, with 12 bases between. Germline-derived CDR1 and CDR2 are LNHDA and SQIVND (reference sequence). This CDR3 region has 14 residues. The CDR3 DNA sequence: TGTGCCAGTAGTACCGGGACATACAACAATGAGCAGTTCTTC. Translated, it gives CASSTGTYNNEQFF.

V is TRBV7-9 and J is TRBJ2-1, with D unclear. Between the trimmed V and J ends, which lost 5 bases and 10 bases, there was a span of 6 bases. CDR1 and CDR2 from the germline V gene are SEHNR and FQNEAQ (reference sequence). There are 10 residues in the CDR3. This CDR3 reads CASSDREQFF. CDR3 in DNA: TGTGCCAGCAGCGATAGGGAGCAGTTCTTC.

Here the CDR3 DNA reads TGTGCCAGCAGTTTATCCGATTACGAGCAGTACTTC. Amino acids: CASSLSDYEQYF. This chain joins TRBV28 and TRBJ2-7, with unresolved D. The V end lost 1 base, the J end lost 4 bases, and 5 bases lay between the germline ends. From germline, CDR1 is MDHEN and CDR2 SYDVKM. The CDR3 has 12 residues.

This CDR3 is CASSHNNEQFF. The CDR3 bases are TGTGCCAGCAGCCACAACAATGAGCAGTTCTTC. The chain couples TRBV7-8 to TRBJ2-1, with D unclear. Trimming removed 5 bases from V and 5 bases from J, with 4 bases in between. CDR3 length equals 11 residues. The germline CDR1 and CDR2 sequences are SGHVS and FQNEAQ.

The chain links TRBV27 to TRBJ1-5, with TRBD1 identical over 10 bases. The V gene end was trimmed by 4 bases and the J gene end by 2 bases; junction bases not matched to a gene: 14. From germline, CDR1 is MNHEY and CDR2 SMNVEV (reference sequence). The CDR3 is made up of 19 amino acids. The CDR3 nucleotides are TGTGCCAGCAGTTCACGTCCCGGGACAGGGGCTCTGGGCAATCAGCCCCAGCATTTT. It yields the protein CASSSRPGTGALGNQPQHF.

The chain is built from TRBV27 and TRBJ2-1, with 12 bases that match TRBD2. Germline assignment: CDR1 MNHEY and CDR2 SMNVEV (reference sequence). V gave up 7 bases and J gave up 7 bases; unmatched junction bases: 8. This CDR3 spans 15 amino acids. The CDR3 is CASNEGLAGFNEQFF. CDR3 nucleotide sequence: TGTGCCAGCAACGAAGGACTAGCGGGATTTAATGAGCAGTTCTTC.